One sample yielded the 7 T cell receptor beta chains listed below, sequenced in a study of CD8 T cells in ankylosing spondylitis. From the 5' RACE reads, TCRdb called clonotypes with MiXCR, one entry per CDR3 protein. The table includes fewer than 250,000 distinct CDR3 sequences, 30% to 40% detected once. The source material was blood, either unsorted or a sorted T cell fraction (not recorded which). The receptors stem from a male donor with ankylosing spondylitis or in good health (not recorded which).

This clonotype is a singleton in its sample. The genes are TRBV15 and TRBJ1-4, with D hard to call. Germline V gene data show CDR1 as LNHNV and CDR2 as YYDKDF (reference sequence). CDR3 length: 14 residues. The V end was cut by 4 bases, the J end by 4 bases, with 10 bases between. CDR3 nucleotide sequence: TGTGCCACCAGCATAGGAGGAGATAATGAAAAACTGTTTTTT. Amino acids: CATSIGGDNEKLFF.

This clonotype was counted only a few times. The chain links TRBV20-1 to TRBJ2-1, with TRBD2 matching 8 bases. This CDR3 contains 12 residues. The germline gives CDR1 DFQATT, CDR2 SNEGSKA (reference sequence). Germline trimming cut 4 bases from V and 6 bases from J; bases unmatched to any gene: 2. The CDR3 DNA reads as TGCAGTGCTACGCTAGCGGGCAATGAGCAGTTCTTC. Protein product: CSATLAGNEQFF.

This chain joins TRBV4-2 and TRBJ2-3; tentatively, D is TRBD1 (6 bases). Germline CDR1 LGHNA, CDR2 YNFKEQ. The length of the CDR3 is 19 residues. V gave up 0 bases and J gave up 2 bases, with 21 bases separating them. The chain's CDR3 is CASSQEYKGLTGHTDTQYF. CDR3 coding DNA: TGTGCCAGCAGCCAAGAATATAAGGGGCTTACAGGGCACACAGATACGCAGTATTTT.

This clonotype occurred a few times. The CDR3 reads CASSPAGDSLHEQFF. In nucleotides, the CDR3 is TGTGCCAGCTCACCGGCAGGGGACAGTCTGCATGAGCAGTTCTTC. The chain recombines TRBV18 with TRBJ2-1; 7 positions agree with TRBD1. Germline V CDR1 and CDR2: KGHSH, LQKENI. CDR3 length: 15 residues. V was clipped by 3 bases and J by 8 bases; unmatched bases: 10.

The chain is built from TRBV3-1 and TRBJ2-7; tentatively, D is TRBD1 or TRBD2 (5 bases each). Germline CDR1 LGHDT, CDR2 YNNKEL (reference sequence). There are 18 residues in the CDR3. Trimming removed 0 bases at V and 2 bases at J, with 20 bases between. The CDR3 reads CASSQELMISGPTYEQYF. The CDR3 DNA follows: TGTGCCAGCAGCCAAGAGTTGATGATTTCGGGACCGACCTACGAGCAGTACTTC.

The rearrangement uses TRBV27 and TRBJ2-7; 7 bases are a match to TRBD1. After removal of 2 bases from V and 3 bases from J, the junction contained 4 bases not matched to a gene. CDR1 is MNHEY and CDR2 is SMNVEV in the germline V gene (reference sequence). The CDR3 sequence is 14 residues long. The CDR3 region is CASSLETGNYEQYF. Here the CDR3 DNA reads TGTGCCAGCAGTTTAGAGACAGGGAACTACGAGCAGTACTTC.

The chain couples TRBV5-6 to TRBJ2-7; the D is unclear. CDR3 length equals 13 residues. Germline assignment: CDR1 SGHDT and CDR2 YYEEEE. Trimming cost V 7 bases and J 3 bases, with 14 bases left between them. CDR3 in amino acids: CASGPGSGYEQYF. CDR3 in DNA: TGTGCCAGCGGCCCCGGTTCGGGCTACGAGCAGTACTTC.